The clone carrying this TCR beta chain was counted only a few times. A single base is all that separates this from a far larger clone, so a read error is likely. Other nucleotide sequences from this sample produce the same CDR3. This specimen comes from a study of shared clonotypes between healthy human individuals. Libraries were prepared by immunoSEQ multiplex PCR; TCRdb keeps only in-frame clonotypes and omits some of them. The repertoire has some 530,000 clones, roughly 80% of them found once; the top ten carry about 13%. CDR3 length: 12 residues. Germline CDR1 is SQVTM and CDR2 is ANQGSEA. Trimming stripped 4 bases from V and 4 bases from J, with 11 bases between.

The J gene is TRBJ2-7, the V gene TRBV29-1; no clear D. The receptor was derived from a woman in her thirties or forties in good health. Some clones in this sample may be carry-over from other donors' samples. The material sequenced was PBMCs. The CDR3 DNA reads as TGCAGCGTTGCAGCCCACGGTTACGAGCAGTACTTC. Protein product: CSVAAHGYEQYF.